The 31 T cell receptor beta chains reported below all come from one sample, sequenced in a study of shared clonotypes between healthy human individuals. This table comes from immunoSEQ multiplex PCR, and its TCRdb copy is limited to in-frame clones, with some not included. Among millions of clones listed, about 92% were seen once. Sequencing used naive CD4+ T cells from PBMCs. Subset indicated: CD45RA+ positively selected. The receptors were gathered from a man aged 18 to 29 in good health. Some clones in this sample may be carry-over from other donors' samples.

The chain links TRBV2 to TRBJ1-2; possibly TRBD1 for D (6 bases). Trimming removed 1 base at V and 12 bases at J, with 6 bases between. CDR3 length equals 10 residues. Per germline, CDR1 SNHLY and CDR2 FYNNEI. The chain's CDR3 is CASSEGDNTF. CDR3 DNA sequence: TGTGCCAGCAGTGAAGGGGACAACACCTTC.

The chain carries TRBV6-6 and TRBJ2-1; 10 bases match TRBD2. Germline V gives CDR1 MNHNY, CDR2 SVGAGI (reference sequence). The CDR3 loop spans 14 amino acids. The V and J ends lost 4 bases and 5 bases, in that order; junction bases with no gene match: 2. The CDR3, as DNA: TGTGCCAGCAGTTCAACTAGCGGGGACAATGAGCAGTTCTTC. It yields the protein CASSSTSGDNEQFF.

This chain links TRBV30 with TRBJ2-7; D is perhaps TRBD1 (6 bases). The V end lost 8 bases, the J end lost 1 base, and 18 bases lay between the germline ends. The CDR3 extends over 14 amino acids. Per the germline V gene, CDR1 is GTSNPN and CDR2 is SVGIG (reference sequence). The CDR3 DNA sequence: TGTGCCGGCAAGAAAACAGGGATTTCCTACGAGCAGTACTTC. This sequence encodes CAGKKTGISYEQYF.

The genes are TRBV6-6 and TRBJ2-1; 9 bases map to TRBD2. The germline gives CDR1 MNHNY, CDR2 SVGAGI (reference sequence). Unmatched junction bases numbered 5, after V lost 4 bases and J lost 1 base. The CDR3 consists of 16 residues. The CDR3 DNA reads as TGTGCCAGCAGTTTTATTAGCGGGAGTTCCTACAATGAGCAGTTCTTC. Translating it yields CASSFISGSSYNEQFF.

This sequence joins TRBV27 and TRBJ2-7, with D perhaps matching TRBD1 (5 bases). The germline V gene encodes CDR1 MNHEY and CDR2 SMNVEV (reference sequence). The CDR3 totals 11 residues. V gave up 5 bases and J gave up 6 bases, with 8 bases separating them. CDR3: CASSERGEQYF. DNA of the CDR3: TGTGCCAGCAGTGAAAGGGGCGAGCAGTACTTC.

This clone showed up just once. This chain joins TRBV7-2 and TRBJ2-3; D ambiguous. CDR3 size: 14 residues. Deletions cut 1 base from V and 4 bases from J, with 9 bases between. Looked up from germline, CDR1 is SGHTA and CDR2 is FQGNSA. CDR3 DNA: TGTGCCAGCAGCTTAGAGGTCGTCGCAGATACGCAGTATTTT. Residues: CASSLEVVADTQYF.

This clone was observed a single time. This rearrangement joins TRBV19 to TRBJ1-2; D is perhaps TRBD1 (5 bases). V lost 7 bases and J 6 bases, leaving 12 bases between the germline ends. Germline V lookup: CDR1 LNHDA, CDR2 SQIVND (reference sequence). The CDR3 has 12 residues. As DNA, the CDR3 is TGTGCCAGTAATGGGGGTCAACATGGCTACACCTTC. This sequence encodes CASNGGQHGYTF.

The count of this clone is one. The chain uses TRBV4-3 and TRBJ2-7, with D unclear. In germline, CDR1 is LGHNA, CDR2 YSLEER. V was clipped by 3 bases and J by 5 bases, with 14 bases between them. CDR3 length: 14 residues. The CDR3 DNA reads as TGCGCCAGCAGCCATGGCCGCCGAGGTAACGAGCAGTACTTC. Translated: CASSHGRRGNEQYF.

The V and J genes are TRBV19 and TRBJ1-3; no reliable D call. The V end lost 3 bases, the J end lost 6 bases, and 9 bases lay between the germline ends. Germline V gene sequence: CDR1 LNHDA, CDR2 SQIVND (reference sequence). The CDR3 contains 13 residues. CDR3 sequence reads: CASSIGGENTIYF. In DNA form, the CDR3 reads TGTGCCAGTAGTATTGGAGGCGAAAACACCATATATTTT.

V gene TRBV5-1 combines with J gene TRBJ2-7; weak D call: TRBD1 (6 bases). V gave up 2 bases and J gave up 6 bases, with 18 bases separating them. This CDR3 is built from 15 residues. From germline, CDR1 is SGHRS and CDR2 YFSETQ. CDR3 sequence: CASSFQSRTGSEQYF. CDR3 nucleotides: TGCGCCAGCAGCTTCCAATCCCGCACAGGGTCCGAGCAGTACTTC.

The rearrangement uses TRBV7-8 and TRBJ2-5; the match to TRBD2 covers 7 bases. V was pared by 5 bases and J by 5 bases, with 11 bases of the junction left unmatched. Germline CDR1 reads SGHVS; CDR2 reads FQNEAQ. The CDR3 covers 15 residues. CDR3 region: CASSRNTGLVETQYF. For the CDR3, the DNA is TGTGCCAGCAGCCGTAACACCGGACTAGTCGAGACCCAGTACTTC. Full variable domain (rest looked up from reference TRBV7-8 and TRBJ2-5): GAGVSQSPRYKVAKRGQDVALRCDPISGHVSLFWYQQALGQGPEFLTYFQNEAQLDKSGLPSDRFFAERPEGSVSTLKIQRTQQEDSAVYLCASSRNTGLVETQYFGPGTRLLVL.

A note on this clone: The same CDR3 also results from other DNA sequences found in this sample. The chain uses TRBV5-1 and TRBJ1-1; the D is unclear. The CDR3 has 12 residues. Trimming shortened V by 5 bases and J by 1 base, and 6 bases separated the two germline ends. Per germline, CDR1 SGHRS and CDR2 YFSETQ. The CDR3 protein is CASSTGNTEAFF. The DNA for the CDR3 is TGCGCCAGCAGTACCGGGAACACTGAAGCTTTCTTT.

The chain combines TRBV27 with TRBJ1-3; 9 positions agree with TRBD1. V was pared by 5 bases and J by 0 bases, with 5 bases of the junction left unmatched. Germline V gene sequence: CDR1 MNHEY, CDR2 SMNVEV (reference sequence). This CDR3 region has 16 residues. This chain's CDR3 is CASSPKQGASGNTIYF. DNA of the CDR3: TGTGCCAGCAGTCCCAAACAGGGGGCCTCTGGAAACACCATATATTTT.

CDR3 in DNA: TGTGCCAGCAGCTTGGACGGGGGCAGGATGAACACTGAAGCTTTCTTT. Translating it yields CASSLDGGRMNTEAFF. The V call is TRBV5-4, the J call TRBJ1-1; D possibly corresponds to TRBD1 (6 bases). Trimming pared 0 bases from V and 0 bases from J, leaving 12 bases between. CDR1 is SGHNT, CDR2 YYREEE, per germline (reference sequence). The length of the CDR3 is 16 residues.

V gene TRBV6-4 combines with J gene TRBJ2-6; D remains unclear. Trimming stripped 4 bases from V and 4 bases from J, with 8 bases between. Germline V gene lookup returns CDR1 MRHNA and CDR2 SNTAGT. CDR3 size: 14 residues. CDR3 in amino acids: CASSATWGANVLTF. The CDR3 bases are TGTGCCAGCAGTGCCACTTGGGGGGCCAACGTCCTGACTTTC.

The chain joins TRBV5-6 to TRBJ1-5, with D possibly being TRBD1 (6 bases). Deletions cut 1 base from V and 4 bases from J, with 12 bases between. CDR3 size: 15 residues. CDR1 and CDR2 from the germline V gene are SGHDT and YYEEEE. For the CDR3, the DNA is TGTGCCAGCAGCTTGCGGCAGGGGATTAATCAGCCCCAGCATTTT. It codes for CASSLRQGINQPQHF.

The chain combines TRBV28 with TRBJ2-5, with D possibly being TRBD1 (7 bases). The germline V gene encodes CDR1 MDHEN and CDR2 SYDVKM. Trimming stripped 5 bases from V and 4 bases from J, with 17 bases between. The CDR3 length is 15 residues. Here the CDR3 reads CASSNEQGTGETQYF. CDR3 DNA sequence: TGTGCCAGCAGTAATGAACAGGGGACTGGAGAGACCCAGTACTTC.

The CDR3 region has the DNA TGCGCCAGCAGCTTGGGTCAGGGATTCTCCGGGGAGCTGTTTTTT. Translation: CASSLGQGFSGELFF. The J gene is TRBJ2-2, the V gene TRBV5-1, with D possibly TRBD1 on 5 matching bases. Trimming took off 0 bases at V and 6 bases at J, with 12 bases between the two ends. There are 15 residues in the CDR3. Germline CDR1 reads SGHRS; CDR2 reads YFSETQ.

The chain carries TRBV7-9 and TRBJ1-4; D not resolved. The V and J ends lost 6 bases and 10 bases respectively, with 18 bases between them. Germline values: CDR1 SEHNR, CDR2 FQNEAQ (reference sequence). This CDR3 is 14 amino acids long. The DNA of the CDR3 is TGTGCCAGCAGGCCGTGGGGTCCCTGGGGAAAACTGTTTTTT. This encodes CASRPWGPWGKLFF.

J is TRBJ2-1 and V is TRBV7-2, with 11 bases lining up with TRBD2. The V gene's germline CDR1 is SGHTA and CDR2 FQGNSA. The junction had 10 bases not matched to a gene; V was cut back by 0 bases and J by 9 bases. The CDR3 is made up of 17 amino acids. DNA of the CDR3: TGTGCCAGCAGCTTAGCTACTAGCGGGAGTCGGGAGGCTGAGCAGTTCTTC. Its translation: CASSLATSGSREAEQFF.

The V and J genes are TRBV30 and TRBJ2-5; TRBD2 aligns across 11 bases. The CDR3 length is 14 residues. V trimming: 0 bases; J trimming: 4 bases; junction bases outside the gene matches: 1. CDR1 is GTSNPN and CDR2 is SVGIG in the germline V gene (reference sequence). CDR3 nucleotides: TGTGCCTGGAGTGTACTAGCGGGAGCAGAGACCCAGTACTTC. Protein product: CAWSVLAGAETQYF.

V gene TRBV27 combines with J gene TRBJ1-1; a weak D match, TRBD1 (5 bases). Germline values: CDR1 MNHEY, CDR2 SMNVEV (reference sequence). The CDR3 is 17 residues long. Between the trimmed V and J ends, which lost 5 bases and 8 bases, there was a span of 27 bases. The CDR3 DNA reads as TGTGCCAGCAGTCCTGGGTTGGTTCACCGGACACGATTGGAAGCTTTCTTT. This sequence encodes CASSPGLVHRTRLEAFF.

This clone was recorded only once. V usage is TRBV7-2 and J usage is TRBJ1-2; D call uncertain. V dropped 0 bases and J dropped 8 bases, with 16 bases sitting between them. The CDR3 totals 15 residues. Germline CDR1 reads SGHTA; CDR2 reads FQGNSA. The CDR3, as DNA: TGTGCCAGCAGCTTAGCTCTTAGGCAGGATGTAGGCTACACCTTC. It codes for CASSLALRQDVGYTF.

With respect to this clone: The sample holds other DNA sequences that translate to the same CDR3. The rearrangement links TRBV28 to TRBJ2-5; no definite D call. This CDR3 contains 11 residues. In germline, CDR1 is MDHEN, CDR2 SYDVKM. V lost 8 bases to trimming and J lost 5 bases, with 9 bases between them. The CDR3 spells CASRNRETQYF. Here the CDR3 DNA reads TGTGCCAGCCGGAACCGGGAGACCCAGTACTTC.

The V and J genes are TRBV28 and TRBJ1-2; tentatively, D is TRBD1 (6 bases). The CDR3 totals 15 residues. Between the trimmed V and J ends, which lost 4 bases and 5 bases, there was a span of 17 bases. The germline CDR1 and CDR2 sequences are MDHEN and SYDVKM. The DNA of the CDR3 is TGTGCCAGCAGTTCATATCACAGGGTTGGATATGGCTACACCTTC. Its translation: CASSSYHRVGYGYTF.

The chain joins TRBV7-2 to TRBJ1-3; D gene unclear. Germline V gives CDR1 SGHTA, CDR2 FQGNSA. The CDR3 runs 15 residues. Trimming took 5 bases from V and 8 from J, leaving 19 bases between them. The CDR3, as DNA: TGTGCCAGCAGCCTCCGGCCCCCAGCGGAAGACACCATATATTTT. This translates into CASSLRPPAEDTIYF.

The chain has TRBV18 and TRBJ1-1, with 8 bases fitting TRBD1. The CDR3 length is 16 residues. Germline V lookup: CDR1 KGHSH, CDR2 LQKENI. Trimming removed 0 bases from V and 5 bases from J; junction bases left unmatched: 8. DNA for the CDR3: TGTGCCAGCTCACCACCCCCAGGGGGCGAGAAAACTGAAGCTTTCTTT. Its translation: CASSPPPGGEKTEAFF.

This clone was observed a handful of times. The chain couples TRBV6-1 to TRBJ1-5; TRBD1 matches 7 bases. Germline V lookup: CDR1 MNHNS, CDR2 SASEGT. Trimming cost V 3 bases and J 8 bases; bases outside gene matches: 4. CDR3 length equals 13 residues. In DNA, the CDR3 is TGTGCCAGCAGTGAGACAGGGAGGGAGCCCCAGCATTTT. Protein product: CASSETGREPQHF.

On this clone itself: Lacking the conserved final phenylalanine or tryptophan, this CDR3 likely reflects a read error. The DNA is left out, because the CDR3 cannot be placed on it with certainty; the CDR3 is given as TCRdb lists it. CDR3 sequence: CAWIGRGGI. The chain carries TRBV30 and TRBJ1-1. Germline CDR1 reads GTSNPN; CDR2 reads SVGIG (reference sequence). Including both end residues, the CDR3 is 9 amino acids long.

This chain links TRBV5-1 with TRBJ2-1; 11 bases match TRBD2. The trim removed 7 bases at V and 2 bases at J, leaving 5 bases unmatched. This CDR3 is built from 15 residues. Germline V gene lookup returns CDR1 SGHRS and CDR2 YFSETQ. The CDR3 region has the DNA TGCGCCAGCCGTTTGACTAGCGGGGCCTACAATGAGCAGTTCTTC. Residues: CASRLTSGAYNEQFF.

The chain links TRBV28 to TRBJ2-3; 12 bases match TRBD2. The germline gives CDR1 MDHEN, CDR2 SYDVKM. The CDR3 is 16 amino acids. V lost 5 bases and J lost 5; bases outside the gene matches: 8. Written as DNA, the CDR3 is TGTGCCAGCAGTCGGCTAGCGGGAGGGCAGGGAGATACGCAGTATTTT. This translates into CASSRLAGGQGDTQYF.